This is a list of T cell receptor beta chains from one sample in a study of T cell responses to AZD1222 COVID-19 vaccine. Assay: immunoSEQ multiplex PCR; the TCRdb copy retains only in-frame clones and omits some. This table has about 83,000 clones, 70% to 90% appearing once. The source was peripheral blood, collected 28 days after the second AZD1222 dose. These receptors all stem from an adult who received the AZD1222 COVID-19 vaccine. Each CDR3 is given without its conserved first and last residue. D genes are given only for firm matches.

TRBV5-5	13	NA	TRBJ1-5	ASSFGGGRGQPQH
TRBV4-2	13	TRBD2	TRBJ2-2	ASSRLAGDTGELF
TRBV5-8	12	TRBD1	TRBJ1-5	ASSDEQGGGTQH
TRBV18	14	TRBD2	TRBJ2-3	ASSPARRGGTDTQY
TRBV13	13	TRBD1	TRBJ1-4	ASSLLGQGMAKLF
TRBV7-2	13	TRBD2	TRBJ2-1	ASSGGLDPYNEQF
TRBV18	15	NA	TRBJ1-1	ASSPPVGSPAPIEAF
TRBV4-1	12	NA	TRBJ2-3	ASSFRLGTDTQY
TRBV21-1	15	NA	TRBJ1-5	ASSKGGSDRGRQPQH
TRBV25-1	11	NA	TRBJ1-5	ASRQGYNQPQH
TRBV28	14	NA	TRBJ1-2	ASSSYRTERNYGYT
TRBV3-1/TRBV3-2	14	NA	TRBJ2-7	ASSQAQEGFAYEQY
TRBV5-5	13	NA	TRBJ2-7	ASSLDALSPYEQY
TRBV7-2	12	NA	TRBJ2-3	ASRLLDRTDTQY
TRBV20-1	8	NA	TRBJ2-5	SALRETQY
TRBV18	12	TRBD1	TRBJ1-5	ASSLDREDQPQH
TRBV7-2	11	NA	TRBJ2-1	ASRSSSYNEQF
TRBV5-6	11	NA	TRBJ1-3	ASSLYLWDTIY
TRBV12-3/TRBV12-4	11	NA	TRBJ1-2	ASSLNGEGGYT
TRBV19	11	NA	TRBJ2-5	ASSPTAQETQY
TRBV24-1	12	NA	TRBJ2-5	ATSDLTLGETQY
TRBV28	13	TRBD1	TRBJ2-5	ASSQDRRNQETQY
TRBV7-9	14	TRBD1	TRBJ2-1	ASSQGQGFTSNEQF